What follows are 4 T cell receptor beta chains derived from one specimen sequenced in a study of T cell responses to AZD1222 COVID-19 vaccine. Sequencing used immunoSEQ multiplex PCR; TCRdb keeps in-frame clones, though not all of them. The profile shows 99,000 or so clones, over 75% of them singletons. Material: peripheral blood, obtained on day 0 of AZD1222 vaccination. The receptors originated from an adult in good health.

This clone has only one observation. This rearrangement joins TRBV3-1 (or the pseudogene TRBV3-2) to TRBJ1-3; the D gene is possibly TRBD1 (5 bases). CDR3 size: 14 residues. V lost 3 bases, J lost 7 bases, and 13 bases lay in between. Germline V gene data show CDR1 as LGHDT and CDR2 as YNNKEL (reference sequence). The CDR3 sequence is CASSQGDPANTIYF. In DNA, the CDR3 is TGTGCCAGCAGCCAGGGGGACCCGGCGAACACCATATATTTT.

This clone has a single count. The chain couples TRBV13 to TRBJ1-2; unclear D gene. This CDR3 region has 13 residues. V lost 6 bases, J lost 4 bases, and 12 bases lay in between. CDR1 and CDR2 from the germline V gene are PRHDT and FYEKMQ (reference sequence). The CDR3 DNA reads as TGTGCCAGCAGGCGGTCACCTGTCTATGGCTACACCTTC. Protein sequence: CASRRSPVYGYTF.

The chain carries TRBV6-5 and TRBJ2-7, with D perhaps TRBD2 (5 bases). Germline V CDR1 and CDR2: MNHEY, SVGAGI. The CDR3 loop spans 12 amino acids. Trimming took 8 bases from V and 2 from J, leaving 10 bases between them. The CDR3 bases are TGTGCCAGCGGAGGCTCGACCTACGAGCAGTACTTC. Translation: CASGGSTYEQYF.

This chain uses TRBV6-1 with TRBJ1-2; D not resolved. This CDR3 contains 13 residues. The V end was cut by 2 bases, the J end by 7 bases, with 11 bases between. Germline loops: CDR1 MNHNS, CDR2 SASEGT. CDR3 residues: CASSEWAAGGYTF. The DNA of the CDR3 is TGTGCCAGCAGTGAATGGGCAGCGGGTGGCTACACCTTC.